The 5 T cell receptor beta chains presented below share a single source sample, sequenced in a study of blood T cells in healthy people across ages. Alongside a J-beta primer mix, a sample-barcoded 5' primer served in a second PCR lasting about 7 to 11 cycles. TCRdb ran MiXCR on the 5' RACE reads and lists one entry per CDR3 protein. This table has about a million distinct CDR3 sequences, roughly two fifths appearing once. Sample: blood. The receptors here all came from a man aged 18-30 years in good health.

The rearrangement joins TRBV12-3 or TRBV12-4 to TRBJ2-3; D uncertain. The CDR3 is 14 residues long. With 6 bases removed from V and 6 bases from J, the gap between germline ends came to 16 bases. The CDR3 DNA reads TGTGCCAGCAGGGCGACTGGTGGTGGGGATACGCAGTATTTT. This translates into CASRATGGGDTQYF.

This chain joins TRBV6-6 and TRBJ1-2; D gene uncertain. Germline V gene data show CDR1 as MNHNY and CDR2 as SVGAGI (reference sequence). The CDR3 covers 13 residues. Trimming removed 5 bases from V and 6 bases from J, with 13 bases in between. CDR3 DNA: TGTGCCAGCAGTATCAACGGGGTGGATGGCTACACCTTC. It is translated as CASSINGVDGYTF.

This clonotype occurred a few times. This chain uses TRBV6-5 with TRBJ2-2; D is tentatively TRBD1 or TRBD2 (5 bases each). V lost 0 bases, J lost 3 bases, and 11 bases lay in between. Germline V gene lookup returns CDR1 MNHEY and CDR2 SVGAGI. The CDR3 consists of 16 residues. In DNA form, the CDR3 reads TGTGCCAGCAGTTACTCTTCCGGGACGGACACCGGGGAGCTGTTTTTT. It codes for CASSYSSGTDTGELFF.

This chain connects TRBV28 to TRBJ1-2; D may be TRBD1 (5 bases). This CDR3 has 16 residues. Per germline, CDR1 MDHEN and CDR2 SYDVKM. Trimming stripped 3 bases from V and 0 bases from J, with 14 bases between. The CDR3 DNA reads as TGTGCCAGCAGTTTGGGGGATGGAACCGCTAACTATGGCTACACCTTC. Encoded protein: CASSLGDGTANYGYTF.

A few counts support this clonotype. This chain uses TRBV20-1 with TRBJ2-7, with TRBD1 identical over 7 bases. Germline V gives CDR1 DFQATT, CDR2 SNEGSKA (reference sequence). CDR3 size: 15 residues. V lost 2 bases to trimming and J lost 0 bases; unmatched junction nucleotides: 7. The CDR3 coding sequence is TGCAGTGCTAGAAACCCGGGACAGAGCTCCTACGAGCAGTACTTC. This sequence encodes CSARNPGQSSYEQYF.